Following are 17 T cell receptor beta chains from one sample sequenced in a study of shared clonotypes between healthy human individuals. Sequencing was performed with immunoSEQ multiplex PCR; in TCRdb, only in-frame clones are kept and a portion is missing. The sample has approximately 1.9 million clones, about 93% seen once. CD8 cells regarded as naive lacked CD45RO, were positively chosen for CCR7, and omitted terminally differentiated effector memory CD45RA+ cells. Sequencing was carried out using naive CD8+ T cells from PBMCs. These receptors were obtained from a man younger than 35 in good health. Some clones in this sample may be carry-over from other donors' samples.

This chain uses TRBV11-3 with TRBJ2-1; 7 bases align to TRBD1. Trimming cost V 2 bases and J 5 bases; bases outside gene matches: 3. Looked up from germline, CDR1 is SGHNT and CDR2 is YENEEA. The CDR3 covers 14 residues. The CDR3 region is CASSLRDSDNEQFF. In DNA form, the CDR3 reads TGTGCCAGCAGCTTACGGGACAGCGACAATGAGCAGTTCTTC.

V gene TRBV15 combines with J gene TRBJ1-4; TRBD1 matches at 7 bases. Germline values: CDR1 LNHNV, CDR2 YYDKDF (reference sequence). The CDR3 covers 16 residues. With V trimmed by 8 bases and J by 0 bases, 9 bases remained unmatched. In DNA, the CDR3 is TGTGCCACCGCCGGGACAGCCCAGTCAACTAATGAAAAACTGTTTTTT. It specifies CATAGTAQSTNEKLFF.

V gene TRBV5-1 combines with J gene TRBJ2-6, with 9 bases matching TRBD1. This CDR3 is 17 amino acids long. The germline V gene encodes CDR1 SGHRS and CDR2 YFSETQ. V shed 3 bases, J shed 2 bases, and the junction held 6 bases outside the gene matches. The CDR3 spells CASSSQWDRAGANVLTF. CDR3 sequence (DNA): TGCGCCAGCAGCTCTCAGTGGGACAGGGCTGGGGCCAACGTCCTGACTTTC. The full variable domain, completed using reference TRBV5-1 and TRBJ2-6, is KAGVTQTPRYLIKTRGQQVTLSCSPISGHRSVSWYQQTPGQGLQFLFEYFSETQRNKGNFPGRFSGRQFSNSRSEMNVSTLELGDSALYLCASSSQWDRAGANVLTFGAGSRLTVL.

The V and J genes are TRBV6-6 and TRBJ1-1; D gene ambiguous. The CDR3 is made up of 14 amino acids. Germline lookup yields CDR1 MNHNY and CDR2 SVGAGI (reference sequence). Trimming cost V 2 bases and J 2 bases, with 9 bases left between them. The CDR3: CASSYGQSNTEAFF. As DNA, the CDR3 is TGTGCCAGCAGTTACGGTCAGTCCAACACTGAAGCTTTCTTT.

The V and J genes are TRBV7-8 and TRBJ2-7; 7 bases line up with TRBD2. Losses at the gene ends were 5 bases for V and 3 bases for J; bases not matched to a gene: 4. This CDR3 has 13 residues. CDR1 and CDR2 (germline): SGHVS, FQNEAQ. CDR3 coding DNA: TGTGCCAGCAGCCCCGCGGGGGACTACGAGCAGTACTTC. Amino acids: CASSPAGDYEQYF.

V usage is TRBV9 and J usage is TRBJ2-7; 8 nucleotides match TRBD2. The V and J ends lost 3 bases and 2 bases, in that order; junction bases with no gene match: 7. Germline loops: CDR1 SGDLS, CDR2 YYNGEE. This CDR3 has 15 amino acids. CDR3: CASSAWAGGPYEQYF. The CDR3 DNA follows: TGTGCCAGCAGCGCTTGGGCGGGGGGCCCCTACGAGCAGTACTTC.

V gene TRBV27 combines with J gene TRBJ2-7, with TRBD1 as a possible D gene (5 bases). V was cut by 3 bases and J by 2 bases, with 11 bases left in between. CDR3 length: 14 residues. In germline, CDR1 is MNHEY, CDR2 SMNVEV (reference sequence). DNA for the CDR3: TGTGCCAGCAGTTTTTCAGGGTTGGCCTACGAGCAGTACTTC. It codes for CASSFSGLAYEQYF.

The chain is built from TRBV27 and TRBJ1-5; the D gene is possibly TRBD1 (5 bases). V lost 6 bases and J lost 3, with 21 bases in between. The length of the CDR3 is 17 residues. Germline values: CDR1 MNHEY, CDR2 SMNVEV (reference sequence). CDR3: CASSPIDSYGANQPQHF. The CDR3 DNA follows: TGTGCCAGCAGCCCCATAGACAGCTATGGAGCCAATCAGCCCCAGCATTTT.

The gene calls are TRBV4-1 and TRBJ2-1; no reliable D call. This CDR3 is built from 15 residues. Trimming left V 0 bases short and J 3 bases short, with 9 bases between. Germline V gene lookup returns CDR1 MGHRA and CDR2 YSYEKL. In nucleotides, the CDR3 is TGCGCCAGCAGCCAAGATGAGTCTTTCTACAATGAGCAGTTCTTC. Amino acids: CASSQDESFYNEQFF.

The V gene is TRBV4-2, the J gene TRBJ2-3, with D unresolved. Deletions cut 0 bases from V and 5 bases from J, with 9 bases between. The CDR3 extends over 14 amino acids. Per the germline V gene, CDR1 is LGHNA and CDR2 is YNFKEQ. The DNA of the CDR3 is TGTGCCAGCAGCCAAGAGGTCCGTAGAGATACGCAGTATTTT. This translates into CASSQEVRRDTQYF.

The genes are TRBV27 and TRBJ2-7; 9 nucleotides line up with TRBD2. Trimming removed 2 bases from V and 3 bases from J; junction bases left unmatched: 11. Germline CDR1 MNHEY, CDR2 SMNVEV (reference sequence). The CDR3 covers 17 residues. This CDR3 reads CASSLPSVAGVIYEQYF. CDR3 coding DNA: TGTGCCAGCAGTTTACCTTCCGTAGCGGGAGTAATCTACGAGCAGTACTTC.

The chain joins TRBV19 to TRBJ2-1; 8 bases are shared with TRBD1. Germline V gives CDR1 LNHDA, CDR2 SQIVND (reference sequence). The CDR3 contains 14 residues. After removal of 5 bases from V and 3 bases from J, the junction contained 3 bases not matched to a gene. The CDR3: CASSRQGHYNEQFF. The CDR3 coding sequence is TGTGCCAGTAGTCGACAGGGGCACTACAATGAGCAGTTCTTC.

The V and J genes are TRBV7-9 and TRBJ2-1; 8 bases are a match to TRBD2. The germline CDR1 and CDR2 sequences are SEHNR and FQNEAQ (reference sequence). J was trimmed by 10 bases and V by 5 bases; bases with no gene match: 22. CDR3 length: 18 residues. This CDR3 reads CASSPRWGSGASTGEQFF. In DNA form, the CDR3 reads TGTGCCAGCAGCCCCCGGTGGGGTAGCGGGGCCTCAACAGGGGAGCAGTTCTTC.

As concerns this clone: This specimen includes other DNA sequences encoding the same CDR3. The chain carries TRBV28 and TRBJ2-1, with D perhaps matching TRBD2 (5 bases). Trimming removed 5 bases at V and 0 bases at J, with 11 bases between. The CDR3 is 15 amino acids. Germline CDR1 MDHEN, CDR2 SYDVKM. The DNA for the CDR3 is TGTGCCAGCAGTCCCCCGGGGAGCTCCTACAATGAGCAGTTCTTC. Amino acids: CASSPPGSSYNEQFF. The full variable domain, in which reference TRBV28 and TRBJ2-1 provide the parts outside the CDR3, is DVKVTQSSRYLVKRTGEKVFLECVQDMDHENMFWYRQDPGLGLRLIYFSYDVKMKEKGDIPEGYSVSREKKERFSLILESASTNQTSMYLCASSPPGSSYNEQFFGPGTRLTVL.

With respect to this clone: The same CDR3 is also encoded by other DNA sequences in this sample. J is TRBJ2-3 and V is TRBV27, with a weak D call TRBD2 (5 bases). This CDR3 has 13 residues. Per germline, CDR1 MNHEY and CDR2 SMNVEV (reference sequence). V was clipped by 2 bases and J by 4 bases, with 7 bases between them. The CDR3 DNA is TGTGCCAGCAGTTTAGAGGGCGCAGATACGCAGTATTTT. Translated, it gives CASSLEGADTQYF.

The V and J genes are TRBV29-1 and TRBJ2-1, with 8 bases aligning to TRBD2. V shed 6 bases and J 5 bases; nucleotides not matched to a gene: 12. Germline CDR1 reads SQVTM; CDR2 reads ANQGSEA. The CDR3 covers 15 residues. The CDR3 DNA reads TGCAGCGTCCCGGGACTAGGATTTGGACACAATGAGCAGTTCTTC. Amino acid sequence: CSVPGLGFGHNEQFF.

This clone was detected once. The CDR3 sequence: CASSFRFTEAFF. The DNA of the CDR3 is TGTGCCAGCAGCTTTAGGTTCACTGAAGCTTTCTTT. This rearrangement joins TRBV5-6 to TRBJ1-1; D remains unclear. The germline V and J ends were trimmed by 2 bases and 4 bases, with 6 bases remaining between them. The CDR3 loop spans 12 amino acids. The germline gives CDR1 SGHDT, CDR2 YYEEEE.